This T cell receptor beta chain was profiled in a study of T cell changes during pregnancy in multiple sclerosis. Repertoires were generated with immunoSEQ multiplex PCR, while TCRdb's copy carries only in-frame clones and drops some. The sample lists 53,000 or so clones, 94% seen once, with approximately 0.59% in the top ten. The CDR3 extends over 15 amino acids. Germline V gene sequence: CDR1 SQVTM, CDR2 ANQGSEA. Between the trimmed V and J ends, which lost 3 bases and 4 bases, there was a span of 18 bases. The receptor was derived from a female donor with multiple sclerosis, enrolled in a pregnancy study. Material: CD4+ T cells from peripheral blood mononuclear cells, obtained in the second trimester of pregnancy. This sequence joins TRBV29-1 and TRBJ1-1; D not certain. The CDR3 spells CSVDGQDFGITEAFF. CDR3 bases: TGCAGCGTTGACGGGCAGGACTTTGGGATCACTGAAGCTTTCTTT.